The TCR beta chain under discussion was sequenced for a study of shared clonotypes between healthy human individuals. Genomic DNA of each subset was evenly split across several immunoSEQ plates. Repertoires were generated with immunoSEQ multiplex PCR, while TCRdb's copy carries only in-frame clones and drops some. The table includes millions of clones, just over 90% detected once. Trimming took 3 bases from V and 1 from J, leaving 13 bases between them. CDR1 and CDR2 from the germline V gene are MGHRA and YSYEKL. CDR3 length: 15 amino acids. Positive CCR7 selection of CD45RO-negative cells yielded the naive CD8 cells, and terminally differentiated effector memory CD45RA+ cells were excluded. Donors were healthy HIV-negative adults without recent acute infections or vaccinations. Adults of Caucasian background living in Nashville, Tennessee made up all donors.

The chain uses TRBV4-1 and TRBJ2-7; D ambiguous. The sequence derives from a young man in good health. Some clones in this sample may be carry-over from other donors' samples. The sequenced material came from naive CD8+ T cells from PBMCs. The CDR3 DNA reads as TGCGCCAGCAGCCAGCTGGACGGCTGGTCCTACGAGCAGTACTTC. Translating it yields CASSQLDGWSYEQYF.